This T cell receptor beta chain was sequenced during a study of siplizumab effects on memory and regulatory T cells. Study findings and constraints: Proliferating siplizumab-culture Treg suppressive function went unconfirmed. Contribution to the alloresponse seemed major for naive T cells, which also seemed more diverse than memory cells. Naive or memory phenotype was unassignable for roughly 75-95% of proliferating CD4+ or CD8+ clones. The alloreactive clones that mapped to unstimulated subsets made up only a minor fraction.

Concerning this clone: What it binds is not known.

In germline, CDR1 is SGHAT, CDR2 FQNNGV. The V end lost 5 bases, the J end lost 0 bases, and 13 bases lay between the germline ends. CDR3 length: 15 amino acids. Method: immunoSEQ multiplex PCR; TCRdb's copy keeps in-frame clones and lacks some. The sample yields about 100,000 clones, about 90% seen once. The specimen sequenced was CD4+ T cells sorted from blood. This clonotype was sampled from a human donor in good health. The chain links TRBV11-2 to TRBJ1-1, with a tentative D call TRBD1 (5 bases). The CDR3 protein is CASSRSRDLNTEAFF. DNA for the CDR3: TGTGCCAGCAGCAGAAGCAGGGATCTGAACACTGAAGCTTTCTTT.